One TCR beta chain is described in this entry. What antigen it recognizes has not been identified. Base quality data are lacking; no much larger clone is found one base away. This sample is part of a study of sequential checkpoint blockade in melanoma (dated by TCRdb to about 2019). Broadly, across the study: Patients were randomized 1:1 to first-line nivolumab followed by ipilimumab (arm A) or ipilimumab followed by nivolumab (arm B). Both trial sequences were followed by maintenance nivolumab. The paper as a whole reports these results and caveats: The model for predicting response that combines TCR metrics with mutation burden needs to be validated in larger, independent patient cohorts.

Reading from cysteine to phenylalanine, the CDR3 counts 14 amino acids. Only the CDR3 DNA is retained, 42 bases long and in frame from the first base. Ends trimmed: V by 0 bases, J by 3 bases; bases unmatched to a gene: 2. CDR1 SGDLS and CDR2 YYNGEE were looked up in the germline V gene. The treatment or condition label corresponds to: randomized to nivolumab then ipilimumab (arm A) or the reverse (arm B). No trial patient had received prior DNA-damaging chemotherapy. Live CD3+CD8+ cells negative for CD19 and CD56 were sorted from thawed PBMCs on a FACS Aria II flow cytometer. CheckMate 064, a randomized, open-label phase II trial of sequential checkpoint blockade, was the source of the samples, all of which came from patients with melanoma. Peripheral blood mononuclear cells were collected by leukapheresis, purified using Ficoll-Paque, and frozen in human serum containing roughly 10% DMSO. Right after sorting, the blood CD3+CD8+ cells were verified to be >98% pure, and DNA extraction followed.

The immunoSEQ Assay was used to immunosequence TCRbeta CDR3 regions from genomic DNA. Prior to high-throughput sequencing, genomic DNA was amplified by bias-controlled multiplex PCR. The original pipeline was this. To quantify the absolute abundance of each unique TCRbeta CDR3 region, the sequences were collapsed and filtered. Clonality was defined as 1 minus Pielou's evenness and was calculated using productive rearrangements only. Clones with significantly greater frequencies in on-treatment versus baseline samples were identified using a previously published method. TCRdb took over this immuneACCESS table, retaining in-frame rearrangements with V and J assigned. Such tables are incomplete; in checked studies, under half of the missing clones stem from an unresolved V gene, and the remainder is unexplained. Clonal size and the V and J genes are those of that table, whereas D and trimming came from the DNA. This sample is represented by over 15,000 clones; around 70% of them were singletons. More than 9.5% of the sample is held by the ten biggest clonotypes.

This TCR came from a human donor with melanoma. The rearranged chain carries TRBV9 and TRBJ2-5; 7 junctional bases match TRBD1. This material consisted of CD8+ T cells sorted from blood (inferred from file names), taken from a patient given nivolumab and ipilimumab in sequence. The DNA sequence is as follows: TGTGCCAGCAGCGTAGTAGGGGGCGAAGAGACCCAGTACTTC. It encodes CASSVVGGEETQYF.